This T cell receptor (beta chain) derives from a study of tumor and adjacent non-tumor tissue in lung cancer. Across the whole study: There were some 11 adenocarcinoma, a couple of squamous cell carcinoma and 1 small cell lung cancer cases. Each sample yielded a few million productive TCRbeta reads on average.

A modified ARM-PCR protocol with three rounds of nested PCR amplified TCRbeta. TCRdb ran MiXCR on the multiplex PCR reads and lists one entry per CDR3 protein. The data show some 80,000 distinct CDR3 sequences, more than 65% seen once. At least ten counts were recorded for this clonotype. RNA was extracted from bulk tissue without any cell sorting. The normal lung tissue was taken more than 3 cm from the tumor edge. There are 14 residues in the CDR3. The germline V gene encodes CDR1 SEHNR and CDR2 FQNEAQ (reference sequence). Trimming pared 5 bases from V and 6 bases from J, leaving 16 bases between. The chain is built from TRBV7-9 and TRBJ1-1; weak D call: TRBD1 (6 bases). The TCR was taken from a woman aged 45-65 years with non-small cell lung cancer. Sequencing was carried out using distant non-tumor lung tissue. The CDR3 loop reads CASSPAQGRAEAFF. In DNA form, the CDR3 reads TGTGCCAGCAGCCCAGCACAGGGTCGGGCTGAAGCTTTCTTT.